Below are 8 T cell receptor beta chains sequenced from a single sample in a study of neurological immune-mediated disorders. Time point: technical triplicate 3. TCRdb itself ran the 5' RACE reads through MiXCR, one entry per CDR3 protein. The data hold approximately 28,000 distinct CDR3 sequences, with roughly 16% observed a single time. The sample was CD4+ T cells from blood. The receptors shown here come from a female donor with HTLV-1-associated myelopathy (HAM/TSP).

This clonotype was found many times. The chain is built from TRBV5-1 and TRBJ2-7, with 10 bases fitting TRBD1. V was pared by 0 bases and J by 5 bases, with 5 bases of the junction left unmatched. Germline CDR1 is SGHRS and CDR2 is YFSETQ. The CDR3 consists of 15 residues. CDR3 in amino acids: CASSLVGTGANEQYF. The CDR3 DNA is TGCGCCAGCAGCTTGGTTGGGACAGGGGCCAACGAGCAGTACTTC.

This clonotype was observed at least ten times. The rearrangement uses TRBV7-9 and TRBJ2-5, with TRBD1 identical over 10 bases. Trimming took 1 base from V and 4 from J; bases not matched to a gene: 3. Germline V gives CDR1 SEHNR, CDR2 FQNEAQ (reference sequence). The CDR3 is 15 residues long. CDR3 sequence: CASSLGDRGRETQYF. CDR3 DNA: TGTGCCAGCAGCTTAGGTGACAGGGGGCGAGAGACCCAGTACTTC.

This clonotype was recorded at least ten times. The chain is built from TRBV5-5 and TRBJ2-7; D remains ambiguous. V was pared by 0 bases and J by 4 bases, with 5 bases between. The CDR3 totals 12 residues. The germline gives CDR1 SGHKS, CDR2 YYEKEE (reference sequence). The DNA for the CDR3 is TGTGCCAGCAGCTTGGGAGTGTACGAGCAGTACTTC. As protein: CASSLGVYEQYF. Full variable domain (rest looked up from reference TRBV5-5 and TRBJ2-7): DAGVTQSPTHLIKTRGQQVTLRCSPISGHKSVSWYQQVLGQGPQFIFQYYEKEERGRGNFPDRFSARQFPNYSSELNVNALLLGDSALYLCASSLGVYEQYFGPGTRLTVT.

This clonotype appeared many times. The J gene is TRBJ2-7, the V gene TRBV20-1; 11 bases match TRBD2. V was clipped by 3 bases and J by 3 bases; unmatched bases: 10. Germline loops: CDR1 DFQATT, CDR2 SNEGSKA (reference sequence). The CDR3 consists of 16 residues. The CDR3 spells CSARSNLGLADYEQYF. The CDR3 coding sequence is TGCAGTGCTAGGTCCAACCTGGGACTAGCGGACTACGAGCAGTACTTC.

This clonotype was counted only a few times. The chain combines TRBV7-2 with TRBJ1-6; tentatively, D is TRBD1 (5 bases). This CDR3 comprises 14 residues. Germline lookup yields CDR1 SGHTA and CDR2 FQGNSA. V lost 3 bases to trimming and J lost 9 bases, with 12 bases between them. The CDR3 coding sequence is TGTGCCAGCAGCTTGAGTCAGGGAAGTTCACCCCTCCACTTT. Its protein is CASSLSQGSSPLHF.

This clonotype appeared many times. The chain carries TRBV4-2 and TRBJ2-2; perhaps TRBD1 as D (6 bases). Trimming cost V 0 bases and J 8 bases, with 16 bases left between them. This CDR3 region has 16 residues. The V gene's germline CDR1 is LGHNA and CDR2 YNFKEQ. The CDR3 region has the DNA TGTGCCAGCAGCCAAGAGGCCAGGGGTCGGGGAGGGGAGCTGTTTTTT. Its translation: CASSQEARGRGGELFF.

This clonotype was counted at least ten times. The rearrangement joins TRBV6-2 or TRBV6-3 to TRBJ2-1; TRBD2 matches 8 bases. J lost 0 bases, V lost 2 bases, and 9 bases had no gene match. The V gene's germline CDR1 is MNHEY and CDR2 SVGEGT. This CDR3 has 18 amino acids. CDR3 nucleotide sequence: TGTGCCAGCAGTTACCCGGGGGGGAGTCAAGGCTCCTACAATGAGCAGTTCTTC. Its protein product is CASSYPGGSQGSYNEQFF.

In this sample, this clonotype turned up many times. The chain is built from TRBV20-1 and TRBJ2-5; 7 bases fit TRBD2. The CDR3 runs 14 residues. Per the germline V gene, CDR1 is DFQATT and CDR2 is SNEGSKA (reference sequence). V lost 6 bases and J lost 2; bases outside the gene matches: 9. Written as DNA, the CDR3 is TGCAGTGCGGAACAACTGGGGGGGCAAGAGACCCAGTACTTC. Its protein product is CSAEQLGGQETQYF.